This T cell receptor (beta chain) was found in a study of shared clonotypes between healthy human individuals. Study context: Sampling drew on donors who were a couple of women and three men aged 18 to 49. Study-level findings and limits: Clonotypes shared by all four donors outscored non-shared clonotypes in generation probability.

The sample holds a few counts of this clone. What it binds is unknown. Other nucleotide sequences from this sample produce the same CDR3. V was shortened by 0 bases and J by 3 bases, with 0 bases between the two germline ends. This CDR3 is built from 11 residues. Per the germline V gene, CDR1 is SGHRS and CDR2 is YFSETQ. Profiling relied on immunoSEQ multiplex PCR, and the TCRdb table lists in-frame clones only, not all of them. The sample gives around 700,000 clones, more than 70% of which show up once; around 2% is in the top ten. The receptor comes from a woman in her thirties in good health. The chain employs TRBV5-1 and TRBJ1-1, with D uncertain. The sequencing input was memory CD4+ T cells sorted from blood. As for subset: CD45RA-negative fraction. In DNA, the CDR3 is TGCGCCAGCAGCTTGGACACTGAAGCTTTCTTT. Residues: CASSLDTEAFF.